The clone carrying this T cell receptor (beta chain) appeared a single time. The CDR3 totals 16 residues. Trimming pared 3 bases from V and 4 bases from J, leaving 21 bases between. In germline, CDR1 is DFQATT, CDR2 SNEGSKA (reference sequence). The record originates from a study of blood T cell repertoires in COVID-19. Looking at the study overall: Acute and convalescent COVID-19 specimens originated in the United States, Italy and Spain.

As originally analysed: By means of reference gene primer amplification, nucleated cell counts were estimated. Repertoires were generated with immunoSEQ multiplex PCR, while TCRdb's copy carries only in-frame clones and drops some. V, J and clone size are those of that table, while D and trimming were read from the DNA. Counted here are some 170,000 clones, 75% to 85% occurring once; the ten biggest clones make up around 15%. Across over 20 US areas, participants ranged in age from about 18 to 100 years. Cohort 3 recovery required two negative PCRs, clearance, or symptom resolution. The specimen was PBMCs or T cells enriched from blood (not recorded which). The sequence was obtained from a man in his forties or fifties who had recovered from COVID-19. The V call is TRBV20-1, the J call TRBJ1-2; tentative D call: TRBD1 (5 bases). CDR3 sequence reads: CSASSGREGLSYGYTF. As DNA, the CDR3 is TGCAGTGCTAGTTCCGGCAGGGAAGGGCTGTCCTATGGCTACACCTTC.